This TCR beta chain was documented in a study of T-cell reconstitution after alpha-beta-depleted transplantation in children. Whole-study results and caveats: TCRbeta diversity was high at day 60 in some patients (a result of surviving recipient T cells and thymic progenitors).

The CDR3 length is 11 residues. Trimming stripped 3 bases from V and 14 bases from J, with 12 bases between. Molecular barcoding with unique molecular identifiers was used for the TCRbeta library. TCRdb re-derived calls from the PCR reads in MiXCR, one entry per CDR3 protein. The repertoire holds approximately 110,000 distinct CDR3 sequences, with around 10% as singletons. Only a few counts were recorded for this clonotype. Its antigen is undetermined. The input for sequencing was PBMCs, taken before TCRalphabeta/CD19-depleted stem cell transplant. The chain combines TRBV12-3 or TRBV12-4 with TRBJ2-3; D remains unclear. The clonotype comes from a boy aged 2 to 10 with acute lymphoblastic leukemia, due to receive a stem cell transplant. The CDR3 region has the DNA TGTGCCAGCAGTTTGTCGCACCGGCTGTATTTT. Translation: CASSLSHRLYF.